The 30 T cell receptor beta chains below come from one sample, sequenced in a study of shared clonotypes between healthy human individuals. Data came from immunoSEQ multiplex PCR; TCRdb stores just in-frame clones and leaves some out. The profile shows 650,000 to 800,000 clones, just under 75% of them singletons. The sequencing input was memory CD4+ T cells sorted from blood. The subset was: CD45RA-negative fraction. The receptors were gathered from a woman in her 30s in good health.

The genes are TRBV18 and TRBJ2-2; D not certain. Trimming removed 6 bases at V and 2 bases at J, with 16 bases between. Germline V lookup: CDR1 KGHSH, CDR2 LQKENI. The CDR3 has 16 amino acids. For the CDR3, the DNA is TGTGCCAGCTCCCCGCTCCCACAGTCCAACACCGGGGAGCTGTTTTTT. Its translation is CASSPLPQSNTGELFF. Variable domain in full (rest from reference TRBV18 and TRBJ2-2): NAGVMQNPRHLVRRRGQEARLRCSPMKGHSHVYWYRQLPEEGLKFMVYLQKENIIDESGMPKERFSAEFPKEGPSILRIQQVVRGDSAAYFCASSPLPQSNTGELFFGEGSRLTVL.

The genes are TRBV2 and TRBJ2-7; either TRBD1 or TRBD2 may fit D (5 bases each). Looked up from germline, CDR1 is SNHLY and CDR2 is FYNNEI. Trimming shortened V by 6 bases and J by 1 base, and 16 bases separated the two germline ends. This CDR3 has 15 amino acids. In DNA, the CDR3 is TGTGCCAGCAGCAGCCTCGGGACGGCTTCCTACGAGCAGTACTTC. Its protein is CASSSLGTASYEQYF.

The rearrangement uses TRBV11-3 and TRBJ2-1; 9 bases match TRBD2. Losses at the gene ends were 1 base for V and 0 bases for J; bases not matched to a gene: 1. The CDR3 has 16 amino acids. Germline assignment: CDR1 SGHNT and CDR2 YENEEA. The CDR3 loop reads CASSLGLADSYNEQFF. CDR3 nucleotide sequence: TGTGCCAGCAGCTTAGGACTAGCGGACTCCTACAATGAGCAGTTCTTC.

The chain joins TRBV6-1 to TRBJ2-5; D is ambiguous. Per germline, CDR1 MNHNS and CDR2 SASEGT. The CDR3 is 13 amino acids. V was pared by 3 bases and J by 3 bases, with 8 bases between. The CDR3 loop reads CASSDNRKETQYF. In DNA form, the CDR3 reads TGTGCCAGCAGTGACAACAGAAAAGAGACCCAGTACTTC.

This chain joins TRBV10-3 and TRBJ2-7; D is ambiguous. The CDR3 loop spans 14 amino acids. Germline V CDR1 and CDR2: ENHRY, SYGVKD. V lost 0 bases, J lost 2 bases, and 8 bases lay in between. The CDR3 DNA reads as TGTGCCATCAGTGAGTCTAAGGGAACCTACGAGCAGTACTTC. Amino acid sequence: CAISESKGTYEQYF.

As concerns this clone: Distinct nucleotide sequences in the sample also encode this CDR3. This chain links TRBV5-1 with TRBJ2-7; D perhaps matches TRBD1 (6 bases). Per the germline V gene, CDR1 is SGHRS and CDR2 is YFSETQ. This CDR3 is 13 amino acids long. The V end lost 4 bases, the J end lost 4 bases, and 12 bases lay between the germline ends. CDR3 sequence reads: CASSDGQPYEQYF. CDR3 coding DNA: TGCGCCAGCAGCGACGGACAGCCGTACGAGCAGTACTTC.

The chain carries TRBV18 and TRBJ2-7; possible D gene TRBD1, 6 bases. Between the trimmed V and J ends, which lost 2 bases and 2 bases, there was a span of 22 bases. Germline values: CDR1 KGHSH, CDR2 LQKENI. This CDR3 has 18 amino acids. The CDR3 here is CASSPTGQSPSTTYEQYF. CDR3 DNA: TGTGCCAGCTCACCAACCGGACAGAGTCCGTCAACAACCTACGAGCAGTACTTC.

Of note for this clone: The sample contains more than one DNA sequence encoding this CDR3. J is TRBJ2-1 and V is TRBV5-1; possible D gene TRBD1, 6 bases. V lost 2 bases and J lost 3, with 9 bases in between. Germline-derived CDR1 and CDR2 are SGHRS and YFSETQ. The CDR3 extends over 14 amino acids. The CDR3 DNA is TGCGCCAGCAGCTTTCAGGACAGCTACAATGAGCAGTTCTTC. Protein: CASSFQDSYNEQFF.

This rearrangement joins TRBV18 to TRBJ2-1; 14 positions match TRBD2. The CDR3 is made up of 16 amino acids. With 0 bases clipped from V and 9 bases from J, the junction kept 4 bases outside the gene matches. The germline V gene encodes CDR1 KGHSH and CDR2 LQKENI. The DNA for the CDR3 is TGTGCCAGCTCACCACCGGGACTAGCGGGAGCTCGTGAGCAGTTCTTC. Protein: CASSPPGLAGAREQFF.

This clone was found a few times. The chain combines TRBV30 with TRBJ2-2; D gene ambiguous. V lost 4 bases and J 5 bases, leaving 11 bases between the germline ends. There are 13 residues in the CDR3. The germline V gene encodes CDR1 GTSNPN and CDR2 SVGIG (reference sequence). The CDR3 DNA sequence: TGTGCCTGGATGCCCGGTAGAACCGGGGAGCTGTTTTTT. It specifies CAWMPGRTGELFF.

This chain links TRBV7-6 with TRBJ2-3; tentative D call: TRBD1 (6 bases). CDR1 is SGHVS, CDR2 FNYEAQ, per germline. The CDR3 runs to 14 residues. Trimming removed 4 bases from V and 6 bases from J, with 14 bases in between. The CDR3 region is CASSSTGSPDTQYF. The CDR3 coding sequence is TGTGCCAGCAGCTCTACAGGGAGTCCCGATACGCAGTATTTT.

The chain carries TRBV10-3 and TRBJ2-2; D unresolved. The V and J ends lost 0 bases and 5 bases respectively, with 4 bases between them. The CDR3 has 13 amino acids. Germline assignment: CDR1 ENHRY and CDR2 SYGVKD. CDR3 bases: TGTGCCATCAGTGAGTCGGGGACCGGGGAGCTGTTTTTT. This codes for CAISESGTGELFF.

The CDR3 region is CASSQSILERRTEAFF. CDR3 nucleotide sequence: TGCGCCAGCAGTCAATCGATCCTTGAAAGACGGACTGAAGCTTTCTTT. V is TRBV23-1 and J is TRBJ1-1, with no clear D. TRBV23-1 is treated as an ORF (open reading frame) with a function not yet certain. This CDR3 is built from 16 residues. The V and J ends lost 0 bases and 5 bases respectively, with 16 bases between them.

This sequence joins TRBV28 and TRBJ1-1; tentative D call: TRBD1 (5 bases). The CDR3 has 15 residues. Trimming stripped 6 bases from V and 5 bases from J, with 19 bases between. Germline CDR1 is MDHEN and CDR2 is SYDVKM. This chain's CDR3 is CASSGRGSGGTEAFF. For the CDR3, the DNA is TGTGCCAGCAGCGGAAGGGGCTCGGGAGGTACTGAAGCTTTCTTT.

The chain combines TRBV5-5 with TRBJ2-2, with D perhaps matching TRBD1 or TRBD2 (5 bases each). This CDR3 has 15 amino acids. The germline V gene has CDR1 SGHKS and CDR2 YYEKEE (reference sequence). V lost 0 bases and J 4 bases, leaving 10 bases between the germline ends. The CDR3 DNA reads TGTGCCAGCAGCTTGGAAGGGGAGTTCACCGGGGAGCTGTTTTTT. It is translated as CASSLEGEFTGELFF. The full variable domain, its missing parts supplied by reference TRBV5-5 and TRBJ2-2, is DAGVTQSPTHLIKTRGQQVTLRCSPISGHKSVSWYQQVLGQGPQFIFQYYEKEERGRGNFPDRFSARQFPNYSSELNVNALLLGDSALYLCASSLEGEFTGELFFGEGSRLTVL.

V and J are TRBV7-9 and TRBJ2-1; 12 bases fit TRBD2. CDR1 SEHNR and CDR2 FQNEAQ come from the germline V gene (reference sequence). CDR3 length: 15 residues. Losses at the gene ends were 5 bases for V and 4 bases for J; bases not matched to a gene: 3. The DNA for the CDR3 is TGTGCCAGCAGCCACGGGACTAGCGGGTACAATGAGCAGTTCTTC. It translates to CASSHGTSGYNEQFF.

The chain uses TRBV27 and TRBJ1-1; the match to TRBD1 covers 8 bases. The CDR3 consists of 15 residues. V shed 6 bases, J shed 1 base, and the junction held 7 bases outside the gene matches. Germline CDR1 reads MNHEY; CDR2 reads SMNVEV (reference sequence). The CDR3 bases are TGTGCCAGCAGACCCTACACAGGGGGGAACACTGAAGCTTTCTTT. As protein: CASRPYTGGNTEAFF.

As to this clone: The sample holds other DNA sequences that translate to the same CDR3. V gene TRBV30 combines with J gene TRBJ2-1; no reliable D call. The V and J ends lost 0 bases and 7 bases respectively, with 4 bases between them. The CDR3 extends over 11 amino acids. The germline gives CDR1 GTSNPN, CDR2 SVGIG (reference sequence). CDR3 DNA: TGTGCCTGGAGTGTCTATAATGAGCAGTTCTTC. Protein product: CAWSVYNEQFF.

This rearrangement joins TRBV9 to TRBJ2-7, with 7 bases fitting TRBD1. Unmatched junction bases numbered 2, after V lost 2 bases and J lost 0 bases. The CDR3 is made up of 14 amino acids. Germline CDR1 reads SGDLS; CDR2 reads YYNGEE. The CDR3 DNA reads as TGTGCCAGCAGCGTCACAGGGGACTCCTACGAGCAGTACTTC. Encoded protein: CASSVTGDSYEQYF. The full variable domain, in which reference TRBV9 and TRBJ2-7 provide the parts outside the CDR3, is DSGVTQTPKHLITATGQRVTLRCSPRSGDLSVYWYQQSLDQGLQFLIQYYNGEERAKGNILERFSAQQFPDLHSELNLSSLELGDSALYFCASSVTGDSYEQYFGPGTRLTVT.

The rearrangement uses TRBV2 and TRBJ1-5; unclear D gene. Trimming cost V 2 bases and J 2 bases, with 13 bases left between them. This CDR3 comprises 16 residues. Germline CDR1 and CDR2: SNHLY and FYNNEI. The CDR3 reads CASSENLASGNQPQHF. The CDR3 nucleotides are TGTGCCAGCAGTGAAAACTTAGCATCAGGCAATCAGCCCCAGCATTTT.

The V call is TRBV19, the J call TRBJ1-5; the match to TRBD1 covers 10 bases. The CDR3 consists of 14 residues. Germline lookup yields CDR1 LNHDA and CDR2 SQIVND (reference sequence). V was pared by 1 base and J by 10 bases, with 4 bases of the junction left unmatched. CDR3 region: CASSIGQGAGPQHF. In nucleotides, the CDR3 is TGTGCCAGTAGTATAGGACAGGGGGCTGGCCCCCAGCATTTT.

The chain combines TRBV19 with TRBJ2-1, with D possibly being TRBD2 (6 bases). Between the trimmed V and J ends, which lost 7 bases and 9 bases, there was a span of 16 bases. CDR1 LNHDA and CDR2 SQIVND come from the germline V gene (reference sequence). The length of the CDR3 is 13 residues. The CDR3 reads CASKRALFTEQFF. DNA of the CDR3: TGTGCCAGTAAGCGGGCACTCTTCACTGAGCAGTTCTTC. The whole variable domain, filled in from reference TRBV19 and TRBJ2-1, reads DGGITQSPKYLFRKEGQNVTLSCEQNLNHDAMYWYRQDPGQGLRLIYYSQIVNDFQKGDIAEGYSVSREKKESFPLTVTSAQKNPTAFYLCASKRALFTEQFFGPGTRLTVL.

V usage is TRBV6-6 and J usage is TRBJ2-7; maybe TRBD2 (5 bases). The CDR3 extends over 14 amino acids. Deletions cut 6 bases from V and 3 bases from J, with 15 bases between. Germline V lookup: CDR1 MNHNY, CDR2 SVGAGI (reference sequence). The CDR3 DNA sequence: TGTGCCAGCAGCCCATCGGGGAGTCTCTACGAGCAGTACTTC. This gives the protein CASSPSGSLYEQYF.

V usage is TRBV5-6 and J usage is TRBJ1-2; TRBD1 agrees at 7 bases. The ends lost 2 bases at V and 3 bases at J; junction bases unmatched: 7. The CDR3 is made up of 15 amino acids. Germline lookup yields CDR1 SGHDT and CDR2 YYEEEE. CDR3 nucleotide sequence: TGTGCCAGCAGCTTAACACCAACAGGGGACTATGGCTACACCTTC. Translated, it gives CASSLTPTGDYGYTF.

The chain carries TRBV28 and TRBJ1-4; 7 nucleotides match TRBD1. The germline V gene encodes CDR1 MDHEN and CDR2 SYDVKM. The junction had 10 bases not matched to a gene; V was cut back by 5 bases and J by 4 bases. CDR3 length: 16 residues. CDR3 sequence reads: CASSKWTGGINEKLFF. The CDR3 region has the DNA TGTGCCAGCAGTAAATGGACAGGCGGGATTAATGAAAAACTGTTTTTT.

CDR3 in DNA: TGTGCCAGCAGTTCCCCACCCACAGGGGTAGAGACCCAGTACTTC. Translating gives CASSSPPTGVETQYF. The rearrangement joins TRBV28 to TRBJ2-5; 7 nucleotides agree with TRBD1. The CDR3 has 15 amino acids. Germline CDR1 MDHEN, CDR2 SYDVKM. Losses at the gene ends were 4 bases for V and 4 bases for J; bases not matched to a gene: 9. Full variable domain (remainder filled in from reference TRBV28 and TRBJ2-5): DVKVTQSSRYLVKRTGEKVFLECVQDMDHENMFWYRQDPGLGLRLIYFSYDVKMKEKGDIPEGYSVSREKKERFSLILESASTNQTSMYLCASSSPPTGVETQYFGPGTRLLVL.

This clone was picked up many times. V usage is TRBV11-2 and J usage is TRBJ2-7; D may be TRBD1 (6 bases). Germline-derived CDR1 and CDR2 are SGHAT and FQNNGV. There are 15 residues in the CDR3. Trimming left V 1 base short and J 3 bases short, with 13 bases between. The CDR3 is CASSLARGFDYEQYF. CDR3 sequence (DNA): TGTGCCAGCAGCTTAGCCAGGGGTTTTGACTACGAGCAGTACTTC.

The gene calls are TRBV30 and TRBJ1-3; possibly TRBD1 for D (6 bases). CDR1 is GTSNPN and CDR2 is SVGIG in the germline V gene (reference sequence). Deletions cut 5 bases from V and 0 bases from J, with 11 bases between. The CDR3 runs 14 residues. DNA of the CDR3: TGTGCCTGGGACGGAGGGGGCTCTGGAAACACCATATATTTT. Its translation: CAWDGGGSGNTIYF.

Of note for this clone: Other DNA sequences in the same sample also yield this CDR3. This rearrangement joins TRBV4-2 to TRBJ2-1; tentatively, D is TRBD2 (6 bases). This CDR3 contains 16 residues. In germline, CDR1 is LGHNA, CDR2 YNFKEQ. V was pared by 0 bases and J by 2 bases, with 11 bases between. CDR3 bases: TGTGCCAGCAGCCAAGACGGCGGGACCGCCTACAATGAGCAGTTCTTC. It yields the protein CASSQDGGTAYNEQFF.

The V and J genes are TRBV5-4 and TRBJ2-7; unclear D gene. The V end was cut by 4 bases, the J end by 5 bases, with 7 bases between. The CDR3 has 11 residues. The germline V gene encodes CDR1 SGHNT and CDR2 YYREEE (reference sequence). CDR3 nucleotide sequence: TGTGCCAGCAGCGGTGGGGACGAGCAGTACTTC. Translated, it gives CASSGGDEQYF.